Listed here are 9 T cell receptor beta chains from one sample, sequenced in a study of T cell responses to AZD1222 COVID-19 vaccine. Some clones are missing from TCRdb's copy, which holds only in-frame ones; the method was immunoSEQ multiplex PCR. The sample lists around 50,000 clones, approximately 79% seen once, with about 10% in the top ten. The sample was peripheral blood, taken on day 0 of AZD1222 vaccination. All receptors come from an adult in good health.

The chain links TRBV4-3 to TRBJ2-7, with D perhaps TRBD2 (5 bases). Trimming removed 0 bases from V and 5 bases from J, with 11 bases in between. Germline CDR1 LGHNA, CDR2 YSLEER. The CDR3 has 14 residues. CDR3 in amino acids: CASSQERGLDEQYF. For the CDR3, the DNA is TGCGCCAGCAGCCAAGAGCGAGGGCTCGACGAGCAGTACTTC.

The rearrangement joins TRBV19 to TRBJ1-6; the D is unclear. The CDR3 contains 17 residues. V was cut by 5 bases and J by 0 bases, with 14 bases left in between. Germline V gives CDR1 LNHDA, CDR2 SQIVND (reference sequence). The DNA for the CDR3 is TGTGCCAGTAGTCCTCGGGAGACCTACTCCTATAATTCACCCCTCCACTTT. Translated: CASSPRETYSYNSPLHF.

The chain combines TRBV7-8 with TRBJ2-1; 7 positions match TRBD2. CDR1 and CDR2 from the germline V gene are SGHVS and FQNEAQ. Trimming removed 3 bases from V and 7 bases from J; junction bases left unmatched: 3. CDR3 length: 13 amino acids. CDR3 sequence: CASSLGGSNEQFF. CDR3 nucleotides: TGTGCCAGCAGCTTGGGGGGGAGTAATGAGCAGTTCTTC.

This sequence joins TRBV24-1 and TRBJ1-2; the match to TRBD1 covers 7 bases. Germline CDR1 KGHDR, CDR2 SFDVKD. The CDR3 consists of 14 residues. The ends lost 6 bases at V and 4 bases at J; junction bases unmatched: 7. The CDR3, as DNA: TGTGCCACCAGTCCAAGACAGGGAGCCTATGGCTACACCTTC. The encoded protein is CATSPRQGAYGYTF.

The rearrangement joins TRBV6-5 to TRBJ2-3; D gene uncertain. This CDR3 has 12 amino acids. CDR1 is MNHEY and CDR2 is SVGAGI in the germline V gene. Trimming stripped 6 bases from V and 4 bases from J, with 8 bases between. CDR3 sequence reads: CASRENSDTQYF. The CDR3 region has the DNA TGTGCCAGCAGGGAGAATTCAGATACGCAGTATTTT.

V gene TRBV19 combines with J gene TRBJ2-3; D gene unclear. The CDR3 sequence is 14 residues long. Per germline, CDR1 LNHDA and CDR2 SQIVND (reference sequence). The germline V and J ends were trimmed by 5 bases and 1 base, with 10 bases remaining between them. DNA of the CDR3: TGTGCCAGTAGTGAACCGAGCGGCACAGATACGCAGTATTTT. This sequence encodes CASSEPSGTDTQYF.

This clone has more than one count but fewer than ten. The chain has TRBV28 and TRBJ1-2, with D tentatively TRBD1 (5 bases). V was clipped by 4 bases and J by 8 bases, with 11 bases between them. The CDR3 contains 12 residues. Germline values: CDR1 MDHEN, CDR2 SYDVKM. The CDR3 protein is CASSSGDLGYTF. CDR3 nucleotide sequence: TGTGCCAGCAGTTCGGGGGACCTCGGCTACACCTTC.

The gene calls are TRBV28 and TRBJ1-2; a weak D match, TRBD1 (5 bases). Germline CDR1 reads MDHEN; CDR2 reads SYDVKM. This CDR3 contains 15 residues. The V end was cut by 4 bases, the J end by 5 bases, with 17 bases between. In DNA form, the CDR3 reads TGTGCCAGCAGTTCCCAGGGTTCAGAATCGTATGGCTACACCTTC. Its translation: CASSSQGSESYGYTF.

The chain carries TRBV3-1 (or the pseudogene TRBV3-2) and TRBJ1-1; D is ambiguous. V was trimmed by 0 bases and J by 8 bases, leaving 13 bases between them. Germline V gives CDR1 LGHDT, CDR2 YNNKEL (reference sequence). The CDR3 sequence is 14 residues long. The CDR3 DNA sequence: TGTGCCAGCAGCCAAGACCCTCGGGCCGCGGAAGCTTTCTTT. It is translated as CASSQDPRAAEAFF.